Following are 4 T cell receptor beta chains from one sample sequenced in a study of blood T cell repertoires in COVID-19. Profiling relied on immunoSEQ multiplex PCR, and the TCRdb table lists in-frame clones only, not all of them. The sample carries roughly 290,000 clones, 80% to 90% recorded once. The sample comprised PBMCs or T cells enriched from blood (not recorded which). These receptors were taken from a man aged 25 to 40 who had recovered from COVID-19.

The chain uses TRBV5-1 and TRBJ1-4; TRBD1 aligns across 7 bases. Germline V gene lookup returns CDR1 SGHRS and CDR2 YFSETQ. This CDR3 comprises 15 residues. V trimming: 3 bases; J trimming: 1 base; junction bases outside the gene matches: 3. Here the CDR3 reads CASSSGQITNEKLFF. The CDR3 DNA reads TGCGCCAGCAGCTCGGGACAGATAACTAATGAAAAACTGTTTTTT.

The V call is TRBV3-1 (or the pseudogene TRBV3-2), the J call TRBJ1-2; a weak D match, TRBD1 (6 bases). The CDR3 is 13 residues long. From germline, CDR1 is LGHDT and CDR2 YNNKEL (reference sequence). Trimming removed 4 bases at V and 6 bases at J, with 12 bases between. Here the CDR3 reads CASSPNHRDGYTF. In nucleotides, the CDR3 is TGTGCCAGCAGCCCCAATCACAGGGATGGCTACACCTTC.

The chain links TRBV4-1 to TRBJ2-3, with 9 bases aligning to TRBD2. This CDR3 has 18 amino acids. Germline loops: CDR1 MGHRA, CDR2 YSYEKL. With 8 bases clipped from V and 2 bases from J, the junction kept 17 bases outside the gene matches. The DNA for the CDR3 is TGCGCCAGCGAACCGAGCGGGGGGCTTAGGAGGGCCACAGATACGCAGTATTTT. It codes for CASEPSGGLRRATDTQYF.

V is TRBV6-6 and J is TRBJ1-2; 7 nucleotides align to TRBD1. The CDR3 sequence is 14 residues long. The V and J ends lost 7 bases and 8 bases, in that order; junction bases with no gene match: 13. Germline loops: CDR1 MNHNY, CDR2 SVGAGI (reference sequence). The CDR3 DNA is TGTGCCAGCACCTACGGGGACAGCCATCCCGGCTACACCTTC. It specifies CASTYGDSHPGYTF.